These T cell receptor beta chains were read from a single sample in a study of Ad26.COV2.S vaccination and SARS-CoV-2 variants. TCRdb's table, derived via immunoSEQ multiplex PCR, lists solely in-frame clones and lacks some. Among 350,000 to 450,000 clones listed, approximately 91% were seen once. The sample in question was peripheral blood, obtained in a trial of Ad26.COV2.S vaccine versus placebo. Receptors originate from a person aged 18 to 59 who received the Ad26.COV2.S COVID-19 vaccine or a placebo. The CDR3 runs from the conserved cysteine through the conserved F or W. Each record gives: D gene, clone size, J gene, V gene, CDR3 DNA, CDR3 protein. D genes are given only for firm matches. The size field is filled for only some rows; it gives once, few, many or a size class.

D gene: TRBD2
clone size: -
J gene: TRBJ2-7
V gene: TRBV6-5
CDR3 DNA: TGTGCCAGCAGTTACTCGAGAGCGGGAGAAACCTACGAGCAGTACTTC
CDR3 protein: CASSYSRAGETYEQYF

D gene: -
clone size: -
J gene: TRBJ1-3
V gene: TRBV4-2
CDR3 DNA: TGTGCCAGCAGCTCAAGTATAATGCGGAACCTCGGAAACACCATATATTTT
CDR3 protein: CASSSSIMRNLGNTIYF

D gene: -
clone size: once
J gene: TRBJ1-3
V gene: TRBV5-1
CDR3 DNA: TGCGCCAGCTGGGACGGCACCTCTGGAAACACCATATATTTT
CDR3 protein: CASWDGTSGNTIYF

D gene: -
clone size: -
J gene: TRBJ2-7
V gene: TRBV5-8
CDR3 DNA: TGTGCCAGCAGCTTGAGGGACCCATCTTACGAGCAGTACTTC
CDR3 protein: CASSLRDPSYEQYF

D gene: -
clone size: -
J gene: TRBJ2-5
V gene: TRBV29-1
CDR3 DNA: TGCAGCGTTGCACTAGAGGAGACCCAGTACTTC
CDR3 protein: CSVALEETQYF

D gene: -
clone size: -
J gene: TRBJ1-5
V gene: TRBV10-3
CDR3 DNA: TGTGCCATCAGCCCTCGGGACACCAATCAGCCCCAGCATTTT
CDR3 protein: CAISPRDTNQPQHF

D gene: TRBD2
clone size: -
J gene: TRBJ2-2
V gene: TRBV7-8
CDR3 DNA: TGTGCCAGCAGCCCGCGGACTAGCGGGAGCGATACCGGGGAGCTGTTTTTT
CDR3 protein: CASSPRTSGSDTGELFF

D gene: TRBD2
clone size: -
J gene: TRBJ2-7
V gene: TRBV2
CDR3 DNA: TGTGCCAGCAGATTAGTGCTAGCGGGGTACGAGCAGTACTTC
CDR3 protein: CASRLVLAGYEQYF

D gene: -
clone size: -
J gene: TRBJ1-1
V gene: TRBV3-1/TRBV3-2
CDR3 DNA: TGTGCCAGCAGCCAAGAACAAGGGCGAGCTTTCTTT
CDR3 protein: CASSQEQGRAFF

D gene: -
clone size: -
J gene: TRBJ1-2
V gene: TRBV6-5
CDR3 DNA: TGTGCCAGCAGTTACTCGGATAACAACTATGGCTACACCTTC
CDR3 protein: CASSYSDNNYGYTF

D gene: -
clone size: -
J gene: TRBJ2-7
V gene: TRBV19
CDR3 DNA: TGTGCCAGTAGTATACTTGCCAATTCCTACGAGCAGTACTTC
CDR3 protein: CASSILANSYEQYF

D gene: -
clone size: -
J gene: TRBJ2-3
V gene: TRBV11-2
CDR3 DNA: TGTGCCAGCAGTTCTTGGGGGCCCTCCGCTAGCAGCGAAGGGGGCACAGATACGCAGTATTTT
CDR3 protein: CASSSWGPSASSEGGTDTQYF

D gene: TRBD1
clone size: -
J gene: TRBJ2-4
V gene: TRBV5-6
CDR3 DNA: TGTGCCAGCAGCTTGGGACAGGGGGCGGACATTCAGTACTTC
CDR3 protein: CASSLGQGADIQYF

D gene: TRBD1
clone size: -
J gene: TRBJ2-5
V gene: TRBV5-4
CDR3 DNA: TGTGCCAGCAGCTTACTTACAGGGGGCAGGGAGACCCAGTACTTC
CDR3 protein: CASSLLTGGRETQYF

D gene: -
clone size: -
J gene: TRBJ1-2
V gene: TRBV15
CDR3 DNA: TGTGCCACCAGCAGAGGGGCGGTCTATGGCTACACCTTC
CDR3 protein: CATSRGAVYGYTF

D gene: -
clone size: -
J gene: TRBJ1-1
V gene: TRBV13
CDR3 DNA: TGTGCCAGCAGCTTAATGATATCGTGGGCGACACTTCTGAACACTGAAGCTTTCTTT
CDR3 protein: CASSLMISWATLLNTEAFF

D gene: -
clone size: -
J gene: TRBJ2-2
V gene: TRBV9
CDR3 DNA: TGTGCCAGCAGCCTTACCTCTGGAAGCGGGGAGCTGTTTTTT
CDR3 protein: CASSLTSGSGELFF

D gene: TRBD2
clone size: -
J gene: TRBJ2-1
V gene: TRBV28
CDR3 DNA: TGTGCCAGCAGTCGGCTAGCGGGAGTTAAAAGGAATGAGCAGTTCTTC
CDR3 protein: CASSRLAGVKRNEQFF

D gene: TRBD2
clone size: -
J gene: TRBJ2-2
V gene: TRBV5-6
CDR3 DNA: TGTGCCAGCAGCTGGAGGATGGGTGGGACTAGCGGGATCACCGGGGAGCTGTTTTTT
CDR3 protein: CASSWRMGGTSGITGELFF

D gene: -
clone size: -
J gene: TRBJ2-3
V gene: TRBV5-1
CDR3 DNA: TGCGCCAGCAGCCAGGGACGGGGCGCCACAGATACGCAGTATTTT
CDR3 protein: CASSQGRGATDTQYF

D gene: TRBD2
clone size: -
J gene: TRBJ2-1
V gene: TRBV5-4
CDR3 DNA: TGTGCCAGCAGCTTGGGGGGACTAGCGGGATCCTACAATGAGCAGTTCTTC
CDR3 protein: CASSLGGLAGSYNEQFF

D gene: TRBD2
clone size: -
J gene: TRBJ2-1
V gene: TRBV10-2
CDR3 DNA: TGCGCCAGCAGCGAACGACTAGCGGCCGGCTACAATGAGCAGTTCTTC
CDR3 protein: CASSERLAAGYNEQFF

D gene: -
clone size: -
J gene: TRBJ1-4
V gene: TRBV11-2
CDR3 DNA: TGTGCCAGCAGCTTAGTACGGGCAGAGGGTGAAAAACTGTTTTTT
CDR3 protein: CASSLVRAEGEKLFF

D gene: TRBD2
clone size: -
J gene: TRBJ2-4
V gene: TRBV3-1/TRBV3-2
CDR3 DNA: TGTGCCAGCAGCCTGGGACCGGGAGGCTTGGACATTCAGTACTTC
CDR3 protein: CASSLGPGGLDIQYF

D gene: TRBD1
clone size: -
J gene: TRBJ2-3
V gene: TRBV28
CDR3 DNA: TGTGCCAGCAGTTGGGGACAGGGTTGGGCAGATACGCAGTATTTT
CDR3 protein: CASSWGQGWADTQYF

D gene: -
clone size: -
J gene: TRBJ2-1
V gene: TRBV7-9
CDR3 DNA: TGTGCCAGCAGCCCGAGGTTTGAGCAGTTCTTC
CDR3 protein: CASSPRFEQFF

D gene: -
clone size: -
J gene: TRBJ2-3
V gene: TRBV11-2
CDR3 DNA: TGTGCCAGCAGCTTCGAGGATACGCAGTATTTT
CDR3 protein: CASSFEDTQYF

D gene: -
clone size: -
J gene: TRBJ2-7
V gene: TRBV30
CDR3 DNA: TGTGCCTGGAGTGGACGCCGGGATGGATGGATCGAGCAGTACTTC
CDR3 protein: CAWSGRRDGWIEQYF

D gene: -
clone size: -
J gene: TRBJ2-5
V gene: TRBV29-1
CDR3 DNA: TGCAGCGTTGCCCCTCGGGAAGCTGAAGAGACCCAGTACTTC
CDR3 protein: CSVAPREAEETQYF

D gene: TRBD2
clone size: -
J gene: TRBJ2-7
V gene: TRBV29-1
CDR3 DNA: TGCAGCGTTGATAGCGGGAGGGCCAGTGAGCAGTACTTC
CDR3 protein: CSVDSGRASEQYF

D gene: -
clone size: few
J gene: TRBJ1-2
V gene: TRBV6-2/TRBV6-3
CDR3 DNA: TGTGCCAGCAGTTACGGGTCGCGCTATGGCTACACCTTC
CDR3 protein: CASSYGSRYGYTF

D gene: -
clone size: -
J gene: TRBJ2-5
V gene: TRBV5-4
CDR3 DNA: TGTGCCAGCAGCTTGGGACCCTCCCAAGAGACCCAGTACTTC
CDR3 protein: CASSLGPSQETQYF

D gene: TRBD2
clone size: -
J gene: TRBJ2-2
V gene: TRBV7-8
CDR3 DNA: TGTGCCAGCAGCTTGGCTAGCGGGAAAGGCGGGGAGCTGTTTTTT
CDR3 protein: CASSLASGKGGELFF

D gene: -
clone size: -
J gene: TRBJ2-3
V gene: TRBV28
CDR3 DNA: TGTGCCAGCAGTTTATCTAGAGACACAGATACGCAGTATTTT
CDR3 protein: CASSLSRDTDTQYF

D gene: -
clone size: -
J gene: TRBJ2-7
V gene: TRBV5-6
CDR3 DNA: TGTGCCAGTGGGACCGGGATCTACGAGCAGTACTTC
CDR3 protein: CASGTGIYEQYF

D gene: -
clone size: -
J gene: TRBJ2-1
V gene: TRBV19
CDR3 DNA: TGTGCCACCGCAGCGGAATCACATCTAAACTACAATGAGCAGTTCTTC
CDR3 protein: CATAAESHLNYNEQFF

D gene: -
clone size: -
J gene: TRBJ1-1
V gene: TRBV19
CDR3 DNA: TGTGCCAGTACCAAGAACCAATTTGACACTGAAGCTTTCTTT
CDR3 protein: CASTKNQFDTEAFF

D gene: -
clone size: -
J gene: TRBJ1-4
V gene: TRBV21-1
CDR3 DNA: TGTGCCAGCAGCAAAGCACGGACAGGGGCTGAAAAACTGTTTTTT
CDR3 protein: CASSKARTGAEKLFF

D gene: TRBD1
clone size: -
J gene: TRBJ2-2
V gene: TRBV4-1
CDR3 DNA: TGCGCCAGCAGCGAGTCGACAGGGTCATACACCGGGGAGCTGTTTTTT
CDR3 protein: CASSESTGSYTGELFF

D gene: -
clone size: few
J gene: TRBJ2-1
V gene: TRBV11-1
CDR3 DNA: TGTGCCAGCAGCTTAGAAGGGACGAACAATGAGCAGTTCTTC
CDR3 protein: CASSLEGTNNEQFF

D gene: -
clone size: -
J gene: TRBJ2-7
V gene: TRBV6-5
CDR3 DNA: TGTGCCACCAACGGGGCCGGCGCCTACGAGCAGTACTTC
CDR3 protein: CATNGAGAYEQYF

D gene: -
clone size: -
J gene: TRBJ2-1
V gene: TRBV18
CDR3 DNA: TGTGCCAGCTCACCCCAGGGTGAGCAGTTCTTC
CDR3 protein: CASSPQGEQFF

D gene: -
clone size: -
J gene: TRBJ2-1
V gene: TRBV7-9
CDR3 DNA: TGTGCCAGCAGTCTCGGACAGACTGAGCAGTTCTTC
CDR3 protein: CASSLGQTEQFF

D gene: -
clone size: -
J gene: TRBJ1-1
V gene: TRBV19
CDR3 DNA: TGTGCCAGTAGTCCCATCGTTCGGAACACTGAAGCTTTCTTT
CDR3 protein: CASSPIVRNTEAFF

D gene: TRBD1
clone size: -
J gene: TRBJ2-7
V gene: TRBV6-4
CDR3 DNA: TGTGCCAGCAGTGACGACAGGGGTTCTACCTACGAGCAGTACTTC
CDR3 protein: CASSDDRGSTYEQYF

D gene: -
clone size: -
J gene: TRBJ2-5
V gene: TRBV7-3
CDR3 DNA: TGTGCCAGCAGCTTTGGAGCAGGAGAGACCCAGTACTTC
CDR3 protein: CASSFGAGETQYF

D gene: -
clone size: -
J gene: TRBJ1-6
V gene: TRBV19
CDR3 DNA: TGTGCCAGCGCGACGGAGCCTAATTCACCCCTCCACTTT
CDR3 protein: CASATEPNSPLHF

D gene: -
clone size: -
J gene: TRBJ2-7
V gene: TRBV11-3
CDR3 DNA: TGTGCCAGCAGCTTACATGGCGGGGCCAGCTCCTACGAGCAGTACTTC
CDR3 protein: CASSLHGGASSYEQYF